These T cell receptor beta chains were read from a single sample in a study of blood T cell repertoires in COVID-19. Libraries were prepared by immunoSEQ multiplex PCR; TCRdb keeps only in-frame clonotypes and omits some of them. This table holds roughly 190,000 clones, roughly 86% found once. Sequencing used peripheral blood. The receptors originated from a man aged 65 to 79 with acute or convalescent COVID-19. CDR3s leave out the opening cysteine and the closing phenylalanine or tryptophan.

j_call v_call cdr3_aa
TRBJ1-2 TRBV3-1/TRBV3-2 ASSPTDRYNYGYT
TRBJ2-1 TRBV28 ASKSGGSYNEQF
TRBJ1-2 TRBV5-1 ASSLGTGSYGYT
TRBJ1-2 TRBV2 ASSELTGVDGYT
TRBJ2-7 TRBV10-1 ASSSGQGYEQY
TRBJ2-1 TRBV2 ASSPQLAAYNEQF
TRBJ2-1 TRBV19 AGRGLTPNEQF
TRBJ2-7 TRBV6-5 ASRFSGGEQY
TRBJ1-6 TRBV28 ASRQNSPLH
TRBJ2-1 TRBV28 ASRGLYNEQF
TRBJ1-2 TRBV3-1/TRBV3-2 ASSHRTGSYT
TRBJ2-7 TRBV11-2 ASSSGASSYEQY
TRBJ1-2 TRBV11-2 ASSSTHYGYT
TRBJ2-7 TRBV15 ATSRGTDEQY
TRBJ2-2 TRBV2 ASSEVAGHTGELF
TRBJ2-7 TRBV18 ASSEGLAGIYEQY
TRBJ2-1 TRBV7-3 ASSSTSGVYNEQF
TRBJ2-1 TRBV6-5 ASSASTSGGPQV
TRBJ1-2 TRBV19 ASSITLDNLYGYT
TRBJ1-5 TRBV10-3 AISGTARGNQPQH
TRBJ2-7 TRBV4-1 ASSQEDPRQGAYEQY
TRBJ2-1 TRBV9 ASSVRDYYNEQF
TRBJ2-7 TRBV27 ASSSPLRTGISEQY